This is a list of T cell receptor beta chains from one sample in a study of blood T cell repertoires in COVID-19. This table comes from immunoSEQ multiplex PCR, and its TCRdb copy is limited to in-frame clones, with some not included. The repertoire holds around 94,000 clones, with 80% as singletons. The source material was peripheral blood. The origin of the receptors is a human donor in a cohort sampled during active COVID-19. CDR3s include the opening cysteine and the closing phenylalanine or tryptophan. The D gene is left open where the match is weak. The size entry is marked missing in some rows and otherwise reads once, few, many or a size class.

j_gene: TRBJ1-6
v_gene: TRBV14
abundance: -
len: 14
d_gene: -
CDR3aa: CASSQDRVNSPLHF
CDR3nt: TGTGCCAGCAGCCAAGATCGGGTTAATTCACCCCTCCACTTT

j_gene: TRBJ1-5
v_gene: TRBV7-8
abundance: -
len: 17
d_gene: -
CDR3aa: CASSYDRGQSYNQPQHF
CDR3nt: TGTGCCAGCAGCTACGACCGCGGACAGTCCTACAATCAGCCCCAGCATTTT

j_gene: TRBJ1-5
v_gene: TRBV6-5
abundance: -
len: 14
d_gene: -
CDR3aa: CASSYGGGNQPQHF
CDR3nt: TGTGCCAGCAGTTACGGGGGGGGCAATCAGCCCCAGCATTTT

j_gene: TRBJ1-3
v_gene: TRBV12-3/TRBV12-4
abundance: once
len: 13
d_gene: -
CDR3aa: CASSHRDRNTIYF
CDR3nt: TGTGCCAGCAGTCACAGGGATAGAAACACCATATATTTT

j_gene: TRBJ2-7
v_gene: TRBV6-5
abundance: -
len: 14
d_gene: -
CDR3aa: CASSYSGKTYEQYF
CDR3nt: TGTGCCAGCAGTTACTCCGGGAAGACCTACGAGCAGTACTTC

j_gene: TRBJ1-1
v_gene: TRBV3-1/TRBV3-2
abundance: -
len: 12
d_gene: TRBD1
CDR3aa: CASSRQGMEAFF
CDR3nt: TGTGCCAGCAGCCGACAGGGTATGGAAGCTTTCTTT

j_gene: TRBJ1-2
v_gene: TRBV28
abundance: few
len: 15
d_gene: -
CDR3aa: CASSSPPRGDYGYTF
CDR3nt: TGTGCCAGCAGTTCACCGCCCAGGGGTGACTATGGCTACACCTTC

j_gene: TRBJ1-1
v_gene: TRBV12-3/TRBV12-4
abundance: once
len: 12
d_gene: -
CDR3aa: CASSLRPKVAFF
CDR3nt: TGTGCCAGCAGTTTGCGGCCAAAAGTAGCTTTCTTT

j_gene: TRBJ2-1
v_gene: TRBV19
abundance: -
len: 16
d_gene: -
CDR3aa: CASSNSGSSSYNEQFF
CDR3nt: TGTGCCAGTAGTAATAGCGGTTCCTCGTCCTACAATGAGCAGTTCTTC

j_gene: TRBJ1-1
v_gene: TRBV7-9
abundance: -
len: 16
d_gene: -
CDR3aa: CASRPTGISMNTEAFF
CDR3nt: TGTGCCAGCAGGCCTACCGGGATCAGCATGAACACTGAAGCTTTCTTT

j_gene: TRBJ1-1
v_gene: TRBV30
abundance: -
len: 13
d_gene: -
CDR3aa: CAWRTPGGRGAFF
CDR3nt: TGTGCCTGGAGGACCCCCGGGGGGCGGGGAGCTTTCTTT

j_gene: TRBJ1-2
v_gene: TRBV5-8
abundance: few
len: 13
d_gene: -
CDR3aa: CASSQTPNYGYTF
CDR3nt: TGTGCCAGCAGCCAGACACCTAACTATGGCTACACCTTC

j_gene: TRBJ1-1
v_gene: TRBV28
abundance: -
len: 16
d_gene: -
CDR3aa: CASIKGRKRRNTEAFF
CDR3nt: TGTGCCAGCATAAAGGGGCGGAAAAGGAGGAACACTGAAGCTTTCTTT

j_gene: TRBJ1-6
v_gene: TRBV30
abundance: -
len: 14
d_gene: TRBD1
CDR3aa: CAWRKDRGNSPLHF
CDR3nt: TGTGCCTGGCGTAAGGACAGGGGGAATTCACCCCTCCACTTT

j_gene: TRBJ1-1
v_gene: TRBV6-5
abundance: -
len: 14
d_gene: TRBD1
CDR3aa: CATSRDRGNTEAFF
CDR3nt: TGTGCCACCAGCCGGGACAGGGGTAACACTGAAGCTTTCTTT

j_gene: TRBJ1-5
v_gene: TRBV10-3
abundance: -
len: 15
d_gene: TRBD1
CDR3aa: CAAQGTTGADQPQHF
CDR3nt: TGTGCCGCCCAGGGGACCACAGGGGCCGATCAGCCCCAGCATTTT

j_gene: TRBJ1-1
v_gene: TRBV27
abundance: -
len: 13
d_gene: -
CDR3aa: CASSLRGSTEAFF
CDR3nt: TGTGCCAGCAGTTTACGCGGGAGCACTGAAGCTTTCTTT

j_gene: TRBJ1-1
v_gene: TRBV5-1
abundance: -
len: 14
d_gene: -
CDR3aa: CASSSQTDNTEAFF
CDR3nt: TGCGCCAGCAGCTCCCAGACAGATAACACTGAAGCTTTCTTT

j_gene: TRBJ1-1
v_gene: TRBV20-1
abundance: -
len: 13
d_gene: -
CDR3aa: CSASKGVNTEAFF
CDR3nt: TGCAGTGCTAGTAAGGGGGTGAACACTGAAGCTTTCTTT

j_gene: TRBJ2-7
v_gene: TRBV24-1
abundance: -
len: 15
d_gene: -
CDR3aa: CATSDQAGGTYEQYF
CDR3nt: TGTGCCACCAGTGACCAAGCCGGGGGTACCTACGAGCAGTACTTC

j_gene: TRBJ1-5
v_gene: TRBV18
abundance: -
len: 13
d_gene: -
CDR3aa: CASSFYGDQPQHF
CDR3nt: TGTGCCAGCTCCTTCTACGGGGATCAGCCCCAGCATTTT

j_gene: TRBJ2-5
v_gene: TRBV20-1
abundance: -
len: 11
d_gene: -
CDR3aa: CSTYREETQYF
CDR3nt: TGCAGTACTTACAGGGAAGAGACCCAGTACTTC

j_gene: TRBJ2-7
v_gene: TRBV28
abundance: -
len: 13
d_gene: -
CDR3aa: CASSSTGTYEQYF
CDR3nt: TGTGCCAGCAGTTCGACCGGGACCTACGAGCAGTACTTC

j_gene: TRBJ2-3
v_gene: TRBV6-4
abundance: -
len: 14
d_gene: -
CDR3aa: CASSDSLTGAPQYF
CDR3nt: TGTGCCAGCAGTGATTCCCTCACGGGAGCTCCGCAGTATTTT

j_gene: TRBJ2-7
v_gene: TRBV20-1
abundance: -
len: 14
d_gene: -
CDR3aa: CSASSPVGGYEQYF
CDR3nt: TGCAGTGCTAGTTCGCCCGTCGGGGGATACGAGCAGTACTTC

j_gene: TRBJ1-2
v_gene: TRBV5-1
abundance: -
len: 13
d_gene: TRBD1
CDR3aa: CASSSGGAEGYTF
CDR3nt: TGCGCCAGCAGCTCAGGGGGCGCGGAAGGCTACACCTTC

j_gene: TRBJ2-7
v_gene: TRBV5-6
abundance: -
len: 14
d_gene: TRBD1
CDR3aa: CASSGGTGEYEQYF
CDR3nt: TGTGCCAGCAGCGGGGGGACAGGGGAATACGAGCAGTACTTC

j_gene: TRBJ2-7
v_gene: TRBV4-1
abundance: -
len: 15
d_gene: -
CDR3aa: CASSQRERQDYEQYF
CDR3nt: TGCGCCAGCAGCCAGCGGGAGAGACAGGACTACGAGCAGTACTTC

j_gene: TRBJ1-2
v_gene: TRBV5-1
abundance: few
len: 14
d_gene: -
CDR3aa: CASSLGQSNYGYTF
CDR3nt: TGCGCCAGCAGCTTGGGGCAGTCAAACTATGGCTACACCTTC

j_gene: TRBJ2-7
v_gene: TRBV7-9
abundance: -
len: 13
d_gene: -
CDR3aa: CASSQAPVYEQYF
CDR3nt: TGTGCCAGCAGCCAAGCACCTGTATACGAGCAGTACTTC

j_gene: TRBJ1-6
v_gene: TRBV6-5
abundance: -
len: 14
d_gene: TRBD1
CDR3aa: CASSYSTGVSPLHF
CDR3nt: TGTGCCAGCAGTTACTCCACAGGGGTTTCACCCCTCCACTTT

j_gene: TRBJ2-7
v_gene: TRBV23-1
abundance: -
len: 13
d_gene: -
CDR3aa: CSREPGQAYEQYF
CDR3nt: TGCTCGAGGGAGCCGGGACAAGCCTACGAGCAGTACTTC

j_gene: TRBJ2-7
v_gene: TRBV5-1
abundance: -
len: 13
d_gene: -
CDR3aa: CASSLGVTDGQYF
CDR3nt: TGCGCCAGCAGCTTGGGAGTGACAGACGGGCAGTACTTC

j_gene: TRBJ2-7
v_gene: TRBV6-5
abundance: -
len: 14
d_gene: -
CDR3aa: CASRSWDSRSGWYF
CDR3nt: TGTGCCAGCCGGTCCTGGGACTCTCGATCAGGGTGGTACTTC

j_gene: TRBJ2-1
v_gene: TRBV7-6
abundance: -
len: 15
d_gene: TRBD2
CDR3aa: CASSKAGDAYNEQFF
CDR3nt: TGTGCCAGCAGCAAAGCGGGAGACGCCTACAATGAGCAGTTCTTC

j_gene: TRBJ2-7
v_gene: TRBV3-1/TRBV3-2
abundance: few
len: 14
d_gene: TRBD2
CDR3aa: CASSQGGSGAEQYF
CDR3nt: TGTGCCAGCAGCCAAGGAGGTAGCGGGGCCGAGCAGTACTTC

j_gene: TRBJ1-2
v_gene: TRBV28
abundance: -
len: 12
d_gene: -
CDR3aa: CASRALLRGYTF
CDR3nt: TGTGCCAGCAGGGCCCTCCTGCGGGGCTACACCTTC

j_gene: TRBJ1-5
v_gene: TRBV27
abundance: -
len: 15
d_gene: -
CDR3aa: CASSPGLGGMEPQHF
CDR3nt: TGTGCCAGCAGTCCCGGACTTGGAGGGATGGAGCCCCAGCATTTT

j_gene: TRBJ1-2
v_gene: TRBV24-1
abundance: -
len: 16
d_gene: TRBD1
CDR3aa: CATSDPRQGGGYGYTF
CDR3nt: TGTGCCACCAGTGATCCCCGACAGGGCGGTGGCTATGGCTACACCTTC

j_gene: TRBJ2-7
v_gene: TRBV5-4
abundance: -
len: 15
d_gene: -
CDR3aa: CASSPGGSVDYEQYF
CDR3nt: TGTGCCAGCAGCCCCGGGGGTAGCGTAGACTACGAGCAGTACTTC

j_gene: TRBJ2-5
v_gene: TRBV28
abundance: once
len: 13
d_gene: TRBD1
CDR3aa: CASSWTGEVAQYF
CDR3nt: TGTGCCAGCAGTTGGACAGGGGAAGTGGCCCAGTACTTC

j_gene: TRBJ1-5
v_gene: TRBV6-5
abundance: -
len: 15
d_gene: TRBD1
CDR3aa: CASRSLTGNNQPQHF
CDR3nt: TGTGCCAGCAGGTCCTTGACAGGGAACAATCAGCCCCAGCATTTT

j_gene: TRBJ2-1
v_gene: TRBV14
abundance: -
len: 14
d_gene: -
CDR3aa: CASSQEGLFSEQFF
CDR3nt: TGTGCCAGCAGCCAAGAGGGACTTTTCTCTGAGCAGTTCTTC

j_gene: TRBJ1-6
v_gene: TRBV2
abundance: -
len: 12
d_gene: -
CDR3aa: CASARDNSPLHF
CDR3nt: TGTGCCAGCGCGCGGGATAATTCACCCCTCCACTTT

j_gene: TRBJ2-7
v_gene: TRBV5-1
abundance: -
len: 15
d_gene: -
CDR3aa: CASREEIRSSYEQYF
CDR3nt: TGCGCCAGCAGGGAGGAGATCCGGAGCTCCTACGAGCAGTACTTC

j_gene: TRBJ2-7
v_gene: TRBV7-2
abundance: -
len: 14
d_gene: TRBD2
CDR3aa: CASSSSGSRYEQYF
CDR3nt: TGTGCCAGCAGCAGTAGCGGGAGTCGGTACGAGCAGTACTTC

j_gene: TRBJ2-5
v_gene: TRBV5-1
abundance: -
len: 15
d_gene: TRBD1
CDR3aa: CASSESGQSWETQYF
CDR3nt: TGCGCCAGCAGTGAATCGGGACAGTCGTGGGAGACCCAGTACTTC

j_gene: TRBJ1-1
v_gene: TRBV9
abundance: -
len: 17
d_gene: -
CDR3aa: CASSEELWAEGGTEAFF
CDR3nt: TGTGCCAGCAGCGAGGAACTTTGGGCCGAGGGTGGCACTGAAGCTTTCTTT

j_gene: TRBJ1-1
v_gene: TRBV20-1
abundance: -
len: 11
d_gene: -
CDR3aa: CSARVLTEAFF
CDR3nt: TGCAGTGCTAGAGTCCTTACTGAAGCTTTCTTT

j_gene: TRBJ2-7
v_gene: TRBV7-9
abundance: -
len: 15
d_gene: -
CDR3aa: CASSLARGGGGEQYF
CDR3nt: TGTGCCAGCAGCTTAGCCCGAGGGGGTGGAGGTGAGCAGTACTTC

j_gene: TRBJ2-7
v_gene: TRBV5-5
abundance: -
len: 15
d_gene: TRBD1
CDR3aa: CASSLMGQGGNEQYF
CDR3nt: TGTGCCAGCAGCTTGATGGGACAGGGGGGTAACGAGCAGTACTTC

j_gene: TRBJ1-1
v_gene: TRBV6-5
abundance: -
len: 12
d_gene: TRBD1
CDR3aa: CASTRDRGRAFF
CDR3nt: TGTGCCAGCACGAGGGACAGGGGTCGGGCTTTCTTT

j_gene: TRBJ1-1
v_gene: TRBV10-3
abundance: once
len: 12
d_gene: -
CDR3aa: CAISQGSAEAFF
CDR3nt: TGTGCCATCAGCCAGGGATCCGCTGAAGCTTTCTTT

j_gene: TRBJ2-7
v_gene: TRBV28
abundance: few
len: 15
d_gene: TRBD1
CDR3aa: CASSSSGTGTYEQYF
CDR3nt: TGTGCCAGCAGTTCCTCCGGGACAGGGACCTACGAGCAGTACTTC

j_gene: TRBJ1-1
v_gene: TRBV15
abundance: -
len: 15
d_gene: TRBD1
CDR3aa: CATSRTGQAGTEAFF
CDR3nt: TGTGCCACCAGCAGAACAGGACAGGCGGGCACTGAAGCTTTCTTT

j_gene: TRBJ2-1
v_gene: TRBV7-9
abundance: -
len: 15
d_gene: TRBD2
CDR3aa: CASSPGTSGSNEQFF
CDR3nt: TGTGCCAGCAGCCCCGGGACTAGCGGGAGTAATGAGCAGTTCTTC

j_gene: TRBJ1-2
v_gene: TRBV6-5
abundance: -
len: 14
d_gene: -
CDR3aa: CASSYSQPGDGYTF
CDR3nt: TGTGCCAGCAGTTACTCGCAGCCCGGGGATGGCTACACCTTC